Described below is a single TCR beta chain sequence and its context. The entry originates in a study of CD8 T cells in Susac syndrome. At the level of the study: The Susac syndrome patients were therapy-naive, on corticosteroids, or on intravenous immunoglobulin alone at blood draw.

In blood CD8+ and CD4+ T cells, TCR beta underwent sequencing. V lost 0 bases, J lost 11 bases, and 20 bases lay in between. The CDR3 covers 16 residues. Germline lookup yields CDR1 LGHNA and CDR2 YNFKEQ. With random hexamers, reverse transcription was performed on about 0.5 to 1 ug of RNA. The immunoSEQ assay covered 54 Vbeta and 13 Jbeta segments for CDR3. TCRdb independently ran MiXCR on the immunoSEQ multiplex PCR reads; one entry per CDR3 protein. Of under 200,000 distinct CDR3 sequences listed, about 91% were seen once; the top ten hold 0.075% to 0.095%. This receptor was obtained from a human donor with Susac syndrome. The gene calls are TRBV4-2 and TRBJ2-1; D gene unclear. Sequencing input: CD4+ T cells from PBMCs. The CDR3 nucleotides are TGTGCCAGCAGCCAAGATGCCCTAGTGTATGAAATGAAGCAGTTCTTC. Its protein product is CASSQDALVYEMKQFF.